Listed here are 21 T cell receptor beta chains from one sample, sequenced in a study of T cells after yellow fever vaccination. TCRdb reprocessed the 5' RACE reads via MiXCR and lists one record per CDR3 protein. Of fewer than 650,000 distinct CDR3 sequences listed, 21% are singletons. Source: PBMCs, taken less than 25 days after the first yellow fever vaccination. The receptors originated from a man between 18 and 29 years old who received the YFV17D yellow fever vaccine.

The chain uses TRBV5-5 and TRBJ2-7; 7 bases line up with TRBD1. CDR1 is SGHKS and CDR2 is YYEKEE in the germline V gene (reference sequence). The CDR3 is made up of 14 amino acids. With V trimmed by 0 bases and J by 3 bases, 3 bases remained unmatched. The CDR3 is CASSLGDRHYEQYV. CDR3 in DNA: TGTGCCAGCAGCTTGGGGGACAGACACTACGAGCAGTACGTC.

This chain links TRBV6-1 with TRBJ2-5, with 11 bases aligning to TRBD2. CDR3 length: 15 amino acids. Losses at the gene ends were 4 bases for V and 2 bases for J; bases not matched to a gene: 3. Germline CDR1 reads MNHNS; CDR2 reads SASEGT. The DNA for the CDR3 is TGTGCCAGCAGTGTGTTAGCGGGGGGGCAAGAGACCCAGTACTTC. This codes for CASSVLAGGQETQYF.

The chain joins TRBV19 to TRBJ2-5, with 8 bases lining up with TRBD2. Trimming at V came to 10 bases and at J to 2 bases, leaving 12 bases not matched to a gene. The CDR3 has 15 residues. Per the germline V gene, CDR1 is LNHDA and CDR2 is SQIVND (reference sequence). This CDR3 is CATKSRGVSQETQYF. As DNA, the CDR3 is TGTGCCACCAAGTCGCGGGGGGTCAGTCAAGAGACCCAGTACTTC. Complete variable domain (other parts from reference TRBV19 and TRBJ2-5): DGGITQSPKYLFRKEGQNVTLSCEQNLNHDAMYWYRQDPGQGLRLIYYSQIVNDFQKGDIAEGYSVSREKKESFPLTVTSAQKNPTAFYLCATKSRGVSQETQYFGPGTRLLVL.

The table lists this clonotype with a few counts. This rearrangement joins TRBV7-2 to TRBJ2-5; D ambiguous. V was cut by 5 bases and J by 3 bases, with 10 bases left in between. The V gene's germline CDR1 is SGHTA and CDR2 FQGNSA. The CDR3 has 13 amino acids. CDR3 region: CASSPPLEETQYF. In DNA form, the CDR3 reads TGTGCCAGCAGCCCGCCCCTTGAAGAGACCCAGTACTTC.

This rearrangement joins TRBV7-3 to TRBJ2-3, with TRBD1 matching 10 bases. V was clipped by 4 bases and J by 7 bases; unmatched bases: 11. The CDR3 covers 16 residues. Germline V CDR1 and CDR2: SGHTA, FQGTGA. CDR3 sequence: CASSSPGGTGVNTQYF. The CDR3 DNA sequence: TGTGCCAGCAGCTCCCCGGGAGGGACAGGGGTTAATACGCAGTATTTT.

The chain's CDR3 is CASSFGLETQYF. Written as DNA, the CDR3 is TGTGCCAGCAGCTTTGGATTAGAGACCCAGTACTTC. The chain uses TRBV5-5 and TRBJ2-5; no firm D call. The germline gives CDR1 SGHKS, CDR2 YYEKEE (reference sequence). The CDR3 consists of 12 residues. With 2 bases removed from V and 4 bases from J, the gap between germline ends came to 6 bases.

This chain links TRBV12-3 or TRBV12-4 with TRBJ2-1; 8 nucleotides line up with TRBD2. The trim removed 7 bases at V and 8 bases at J, leaving 16 bases unmatched. The CDR3 loop spans 16 amino acids. CDR3 region: CASTRILSAGLDEQFF. The CDR3 bases are TGTGCCAGCACCCGGATCCTCTCAGCGGGACTAGATGAGCAGTTCTTC.

The chain combines TRBV3-1 with TRBJ1-6; the D gene is possibly TRBD1 (5 bases). The CDR3 contains 15 residues. Trimming shortened V by 0 bases and J by 9 bases, and 12 bases separated the two germline ends. Germline V CDR1 and CDR2: LGHDT, YNNKEL (reference sequence). The CDR3 sequence is CASSQDSGVGSPLHF. The CDR3 nucleotides read TGTGCCAGCAGCCAAGATTCGGGGGTGGGTTCACCCCTCCACTTT.

The table lists this clonotype with many counts. This sequence joins TRBV28 and TRBJ2-1; D not resolved. This CDR3 is built from 12 residues. Per the germline V gene, CDR1 is MDHEN and CDR2 is SYDVKM. V lost 6 bases and J 9 bases, leaving 12 bases between the germline ends. The CDR3 loop is CASSLKGSEQFF. Here the CDR3 DNA reads TGTGCCAGCAGCTTAAAAGGTAGTGAGCAGTTCTTC.

This clonotype was counted only a few times. The gene calls are TRBV12-3 or TRBV12-4 and TRBJ1-3; D remains unclear. V dropped 4 bases and J dropped 0 bases, with 10 bases sitting between them. The CDR3 contains 15 residues. The CDR3 spells CASSSASASGNTIYF. For the CDR3, the DNA is TGTGCCAGCAGTTCCGCCAGCGCCTCTGGAAACACCATATATTTT.

This clonotype has only a few counts. The CDR3 is CASSQRDRDYEQYF. CDR3 coding DNA: TGCGCCAGCAGTCAAAGGGACAGAGACTACGAGCAGTACTTC. The chain has TRBV23-1 and TRBJ2-7; 7 bases map to TRBD1. TRBV23-1 has ORF status, its function being uncertain. V was clipped by 2 bases and J by 3 bases; unmatched bases: 4. The CDR3 contains 14 residues.

This clonotype was found a few times. The gene calls are TRBV5-4 and TRBJ1-1; D is ambiguous. V lost 0 bases and J lost 0, with 15 bases in between. This CDR3 has 17 amino acids. Germline values: CDR1 SGHNT, CDR2 YYREEE (reference sequence). CDR3 residues: CASSLVKSSGLNTEAFF. The CDR3, as DNA: TGTGCCAGCAGCTTGGTCAAAAGTTCAGGCTTGAACACTGAAGCTTTCTTT.

This clonotype was detected a few times. The J gene is TRBJ2-2, the V gene TRBV29-1; possible D gene TRBD1, 5 bases. The V end was cut by 2 bases, the J end by 2 bases, with 9 bases between. CDR3 length equals 14 residues. Germline loops: CDR1 SQVTM, CDR2 ANQGSEA. The CDR3 region is CSVERQGNTGELFF. The CDR3 DNA reads TGCAGCGTTGAACGCCAGGGTAACACCGGGGAGCTGTTTTTT.

V and J are TRBV29-1 and TRBJ2-5; D call uncertain. This CDR3 has 14 residues. CDR1 is SQVTM, CDR2 ANQGSEA, per germline. The germline V and J ends were trimmed by 0 bases and 1 base, with 9 bases remaining between them. The CDR3 region has the DNA TGCAGCGTTGAAGACAGGTCTGTCCAAGAGACCCAGTACTTC. The encoded protein is CSVEDRSVQETQYF.

This clonotype was observed a few times. The genes are TRBV5-5 and TRBJ2-4; 9 nucleotides match TRBD2. The CDR3 runs to 15 residues. Germline V gene sequence: CDR1 SGHKS, CDR2 YYEKEE (reference sequence). Trimming took 2 bases from V and 5 from J; bases not matched to a gene: 5. DNA of the CDR3: TGTGCCAGCAGCTTTAGCGGGGGTGGGGAAAACATTCAGTACTTC. It translates to CASSFSGGGENIQYF.

The V and J genes are TRBV28 and TRBJ2-4; D not certain. The ends were cut back, 1 base at V and 10 bases at J, with 11 bases in the middle. The length of the CDR3 is 13 residues. Germline V lookup: CDR1 MDHEN, CDR2 SYDVKM. Here the CDR3 DNA reads TGTGCCAGCAGTTTATACTTAGAAGGGATTCAGTACTTC. It specifies CASSLYLEGIQYF.

The chain links TRBV27 to TRBJ2-1; 10 nucleotides match TRBD2. Germline CDR1 is MNHEY and CDR2 is SMNVEV (reference sequence). There are 14 residues in the CDR3. The V and J ends lost 7 bases and 7 bases, in that order; junction bases with no gene match: 7. The DNA for the CDR3 is TGTGCCAGCACCCGACTAGCGGGTCGGAATGAGCAGTTCTTC. This gives the protein CASTRLAGRNEQFF.

V usage is TRBV7-9 and J usage is TRBJ2-1; D might be TRBD1 (5 bases). Per germline, CDR1 SEHNR and CDR2 FQNEAQ (reference sequence). This CDR3 comprises 15 residues. The germline V and J ends were trimmed by 2 bases and 5 bases, with 13 bases remaining between them. The CDR3 coding sequence is TGTGCCAGCAGCTTAAGGGGCAGAAATGACAATGAGCAGTTCTTC. Amino acids: CASSLRGRNDNEQFF.

The chain is built from TRBV11-1 and TRBJ2-3; TRBD2 matches 7 bases. CDR1 and CDR2 (germline): SGHAT, FQDESV (reference sequence). V was clipped by 2 bases and J by 5 bases; unmatched bases: 1. The CDR3 sequence is 13 residues long. CDR3: CASSLTGGDTQYF. The CDR3 DNA is TGTGCCAGCAGCTTAACGGGGGGAGATACGCAGTATTTT. The variable domain in full, with the rest retrieved from reference TRBV11-1 and TRBJ2-3, is EAEVAQSPRYKITEKSQAVAFWCDPISGHATLYWYRQILGQGPELLVQFQDESVVDDSQLPKDRFSAERLKGVDSTLKIQPAELGDSAMYLCASSLTGGDTQYFGPGTRLTVL.

This clonotype has at least ten counts. CDR3 bases: TGTGCCATCATGCCGGGACAGGGTAATGAGCAGTTCTTC. Amino acid sequence: CAIMPGQGNEQFF. J is TRBJ2-1 and V is TRBV10-3, with 9 bases aligning to TRBD1. Trimming removed 7 bases from V and 7 bases from J; junction bases left unmatched: 5. Germline CDR1 is ENHRY and CDR2 is SYGVKD. This CDR3 contains 13 residues.

This clonotype was found many times. The chain links TRBV6-4 to TRBJ2-3; D possibly uses TRBD1 or TRBD2 (5 bases each). Per germline, CDR1 MRHNA and CDR2 SNTAGT. Trimming took 4 bases from V and 5 from J, leaving 13 bases between them. CDR3 size: 14 residues. CDR3: CASSANGARDTQYF. The CDR3 coding sequence is TGTGCCAGCAGTGCAAACGGGGCAAGAGATACGCAGTATTTT.